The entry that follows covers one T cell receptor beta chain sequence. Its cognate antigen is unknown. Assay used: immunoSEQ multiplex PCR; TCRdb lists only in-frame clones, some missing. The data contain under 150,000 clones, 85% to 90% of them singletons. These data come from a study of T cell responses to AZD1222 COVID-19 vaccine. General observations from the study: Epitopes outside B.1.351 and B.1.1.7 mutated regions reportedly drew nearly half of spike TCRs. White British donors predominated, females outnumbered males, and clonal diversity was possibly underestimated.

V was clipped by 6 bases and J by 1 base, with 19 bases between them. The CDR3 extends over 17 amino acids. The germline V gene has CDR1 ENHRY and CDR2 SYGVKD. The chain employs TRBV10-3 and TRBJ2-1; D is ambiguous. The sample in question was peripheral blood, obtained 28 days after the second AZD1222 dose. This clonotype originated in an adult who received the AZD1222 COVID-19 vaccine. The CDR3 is CAIRGTTPSPSYNEQFF. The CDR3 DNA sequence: TGTGCCATCAGAGGAACGACCCCCTCGCCATCCTACAATGAGCAGTTCTTC.